What follows is one T cell receptor (beta chain) and its context. The CDR3 is 15 residues long. V was trimmed by 4 bases and J by 4 bases, leaving 17 bases between them. Germline-derived CDR1 and CDR2 are SGDLS and YYNGEE. This entry comes from a study of control samples from healthy donors and cancer patients. Using immunoSEQ multiplex PCR, the repertoire was profiled, and TCRdb retains in-frame clones only, with some absent. Found here are more than 70,000 clones, under 90% of them singletons; the top ten hold about 20%. Sequencing was performed on PBMCs. The receptor comes from a man aged 60 to 69 with lung cancer. The chain links TRBV9 to TRBJ1-2; D is perhaps TRBD1 (5 bases). The CDR3 spells CASSSRQRTSYGYTF. DNA of the CDR3: TGTGCCAGCAGCTCCCGACAGCGGACCTCCTATGGCTACACCTTC.